These T cell receptor beta chains were read from a single sample in a study of T cell repertoires in cytomegalovirus infection. From the reads, TCRdb called clonotypes with MiXCR, one entry per CDR3 protein. In the table there are about 530,000 distinct CDR3 sequences, more than 25% of which are singletons. The sample comprised PBMCs. The receptors originated from a human donor in good health (CMV status not recorded). Some clones in this sample may be carry-over from other donors' samples. Each CDR3 is given with its conserved first and last residue. Fields, in order: CDR3 protein, CDR3 DNA, CDR3 length, J gene, D gene, V gene, clone size. The D gene is left open where the match is weak. The size of a clone is reported for some rows only, either as once, few or many, or as a class for expanded clones.

CDR3aa: CASNSGTGYGYTF
CDR3nt: TGTGCCAGCAACTCCGGGACAGGGTACGGCTACACCTTC
len: 13
j_gene: TRBJ1-2
d_gene: TRBD1
v_gene: TRBV7-2
abundance: many

CDR3aa: CASSRGEGTNTEAFF
CDR3nt: TGCGCCAGCAGCCGGGGCGAAGGGACGAACACTGAAGCTTTCTTT
len: 15
j_gene: TRBJ1-1
d_gene: NA
v_gene: TRBV4-1
abundance: NA

CDR3aa: CASSQEFQGRETQYF
CDR3nt: TGCGCCAGCAGCCAAGAGTTTCAGGGGCGGGAGACCCAGTACTTC
len: 15
j_gene: TRBJ2-5
d_gene: NA
v_gene: TRBV4-1
abundance: NA

CDR3aa: CASSLRGYEKLFF
CDR3nt: TGTGCCAGCAGTTTGAGGGGGTATGAAAAACTGTTTTTT
len: 13
j_gene: TRBJ1-4
d_gene: NA
v_gene: TRBV28
abundance: few

CDR3aa: CASSIYQNNEQFF
CDR3nt: TGTGCCAGTAGTATATACCAAAACAATGAGCAGTTCTTC
len: 13
j_gene: TRBJ2-1
d_gene: NA
v_gene: TRBV19
abundance: NA

CDR3aa: CASRRGEGPGETQYF
CDR3nt: TGTGCCAGCAGGAGGGGCGAGGGCCCTGGGGAGACCCAGTACTTC
len: 15
j_gene: TRBJ2-5
d_gene: NA
v_gene: TRBV12-3/TRBV12-4
abundance: NA

CDR3aa: CASSPPGSGGNTIYF
CDR3nt: TGTGCCAGCAGTCCCCCGGGCTCCGGAGGGAACACCATATATTTT
len: 15
j_gene: TRBJ1-3
d_gene: NA
v_gene: TRBV28
abundance: NA

CDR3aa: CASSLPDPPGRELFF
CDR3nt: TGTGCCAGCAGCCTCCCCGACCCCCCTGGGAGGGAGCTGTTTTTT
len: 15
j_gene: TRBJ2-2
d_gene: NA
v_gene: TRBV7-2
abundance: many

CDR3aa: CSARETEYYGYTF
CDR3nt: TGCAGTGCTAGGGAGACAGAATACTATGGCTACACCTTC
len: 13
j_gene: TRBJ1-2
d_gene: NA
v_gene: TRBV20-1
abundance: NA

CDR3aa: CASSRDVAGASNTEAFF
CDR3nt: TGTGCCAGCAGCCGTGATGTAGCGGGGGCGTCTAACACTGAAGCTTTCTTT
len: 17
j_gene: TRBJ1-1
d_gene: NA
v_gene: TRBV7-2
abundance: few

CDR3aa: CASSPGLTNTEAFF
CDR3nt: TGTGCCAGCAGCCCTGGGTTGACGAACACTGAAGCTTTCTTT
len: 14
j_gene: TRBJ1-1
d_gene: NA
v_gene: TRBV12-3/TRBV12-4
abundance: many

CDR3aa: CASSPDGHNEKLFF
CDR3nt: TGTGCCAGCAGCCCGGACGGACATAATGAAAAACTGTTTTTT
len: 14
j_gene: TRBJ1-4
d_gene: NA
v_gene: TRBV11-3
abundance: few

CDR3aa: CASRPTGTGGPYTEAFF
CDR3nt: TGTGCCAGCAGGCCAACCGGGACAGGGGGTCCGTACACTGAAGCTTTCTTT
len: 17
j_gene: TRBJ1-1
d_gene: TRBD1
v_gene: TRBV11-2
abundance: many

CDR3aa: CASSPDKREAFF
CDR3nt: TGTGCCAGCAGTCCCGACAAGCGTGAAGCTTTCTTT
len: 12
j_gene: TRBJ1-1
d_gene: NA
v_gene: TRBV25-1
abundance: NA

CDR3aa: CASSFSANYGYTF
CDR3nt: TGTGCCAGCAGTTTTTCCGCTAACTATGGCTACACCTTC
len: 13
j_gene: TRBJ1-2
d_gene: NA
v_gene: TRBV12-3/TRBV12-4
abundance: NA

CDR3aa: CASPTSGGDNEQFF
CDR3nt: TGTGCCAGCCCGACTAGCGGGGGAGACAATGAGCAGTTCTTC
len: 14
j_gene: TRBJ2-1
d_gene: TRBD2
v_gene: TRBV7-9
abundance: many

CDR3aa: CASSLAASGGYNEQFF
CDR3nt: TGTGCCAGCAGCTTAGCTGCTAGCGGAGGATACAATGAGCAGTTCTTC
len: 16
j_gene: TRBJ2-1
d_gene: TRBD2
v_gene: TRBV7-2
abundance: many

CDR3aa: CASSPDGQGRSPLHF
CDR3nt: TGTGCCAGCTCACCTGATGGGCAGGGACGTTCACCCCTCCACTTT
len: 15
j_gene: TRBJ1-6
d_gene: NA
v_gene: TRBV18
abundance: NA

CDR3aa: CASSFFGPVETQYF
CDR3nt: TGTGCCAGCAGTTTCTTTGGCCCGGTCGAGACCCAGTACTTC
len: 14
j_gene: TRBJ2-5
d_gene: NA
v_gene: TRBV7-9
abundance: NA

CDR3aa: CASSAITLENIQYF
CDR3nt: TGTGCCAGCAGCGCAATTACCCTAGAAAACATTCAGTACTTC
len: 14
j_gene: TRBJ2-4
d_gene: NA
v_gene: TRBV7-2
abundance: NA

CDR3aa: CASSLLAGGTEETQYF
CDR3nt: TGTGCCAGCAGCTTGTTAGCGGGAGGTACTGAAGAGACCCAGTACTTC
len: 16
j_gene: TRBJ2-5
d_gene: TRBD2
v_gene: TRBV7-8
abundance: many

CDR3aa: CASSLGLANTYEQYF
CDR3nt: TGTGCCAGCAGCTTAGGACTAGCGAACACCTACGAGCAGTACTTC
len: 15
j_gene: TRBJ2-7
d_gene: TRBD2
v_gene: TRBV7-2
abundance: many

CDR3aa: CASSYSNSGDSPLHF
CDR3nt: TGTGCCAGCAGTTACTCAAATTCGGGAGATTCACCCCTCCACTTT
len: 15
j_gene: TRBJ1-6
d_gene: NA
v_gene: TRBV6-5
abundance: NA

CDR3aa: CASSLAGTNYNEQFF
CDR3nt: TGTGCCAGCAGCTTAGCAGGGACAAACTACAATGAGCAGTTCTTC
len: 15
j_gene: TRBJ2-1
d_gene: NA
v_gene: TRBV11-3
abundance: NA

CDR3aa: CASSLRSVEAFF
CDR3nt: TGTGCCAGCAGCTTAAGATCGGTCGAAGCTTTCTTT
len: 12
j_gene: TRBJ1-1
d_gene: NA
v_gene: TRBV7-8
abundance: NA

CDR3aa: CASSLGLAGARGEQFF
CDR3nt: TGTGCCAGCAGCTTGGGTCTAGCGGGAGCCCGTGGGGAGCAGTTCTTC
len: 16
j_gene: TRBJ2-1
d_gene: TRBD2
v_gene: TRBV5-6
abundance: NA

CDR3aa: CASSWTRRTANEKLFF
CDR3nt: TGTGCCAGCAGCTGGACCCGACGCACGGCTAATGAAAAACTGTTTTTT
len: 16
j_gene: TRBJ1-4
d_gene: NA
v_gene: TRBV6-5
abundance: NA

CDR3aa: CASSEREMNTEAFF
CDR3nt: TGTGCCAGCAGTGAAAGGGAAATGAACACTGAAGCTTTCTTT
len: 14
j_gene: TRBJ1-1
d_gene: NA
v_gene: TRBV2
abundance: NA

CDR3aa: CAWRGLAGEQFF
CDR3nt: TGTGCCTGGAGGGGACTAGCCGGGGAGCAGTTCTTC
len: 12
j_gene: TRBJ2-1
d_gene: TRBD2
v_gene: TRBV30
abundance: NA

CDR3aa: CASSLAGTGGSEQYF
CDR3nt: TGTGCCAGCAGCTTGGCCGGGACAGGGGGGTCCGAGCAGTACTTC
len: 15
j_gene: TRBJ2-7
d_gene: TRBD1
v_gene: TRBV5-8
abundance: NA